These 13 T cell receptor beta chains came from one sample sequenced in a study of T cell repertoires in cytomegalovirus infection. From the reads, TCRdb called clonotypes with MiXCR, one entry per CDR3 protein. The top ten hold around 64% of the sample, which has 200,000 or so distinct CDR3 sequences, 35% to 45% seen once. Their antigens are not known. The sequenced sample was CD8+ T cells from cultured PBMCs, obtained from culture after CMV antigen stimulation. The receptors stem from a human donor in good health (CMV status not recorded). Some clones in this sample may be carry-over from other donors' samples.

The chain links TRBV20-1 to TRBJ2-1; TRBD1 matches 8 bases. With V trimmed by 7 bases and J by 0 bases, 11 bases remained unmatched. This CDR3 has 16 residues. CDR1 and CDR2 (germline): DFQATT, SNEGSKA (reference sequence). CDR3 sequence reads: CSVKTGGRSSYNEQFF. The CDR3 DNA is TGCAGTGTCAAAACAGGGGGAAGGAGCTCCTACAATGAGCAGTTCTTC.

In its sample, this clonotype was seen a few times. This chain uses TRBV7-9 with TRBJ1-4; no clear D gene. CDR3 length equals 15 residues. The V gene lost 2 bases and the J gene lost 0 bases, with 7 bases spanning the gap. CDR1 SEHNR and CDR2 FQNEAQ come from the germline V gene (reference sequence). The CDR3 coding sequence is TGTGCCAGCAGCTTAAGCCCTGCAACTAATGAAAAACTGTTTTTT. This sequence encodes CASSLSPATNEKLFF.

The chain has TRBV27 and TRBJ1-1; tentatively, D is TRBD1 (5 bases). CDR1 is MNHEY and CDR2 is SMNVEV in the germline V gene (reference sequence). There are 12 residues in the CDR3. V gave up 5 bases and J gave up 11 bases, with 15 bases separating them. The CDR3 coding sequence is TGTGCCAGCAGTCGACTCGGGACCGAGGCTTTCTTT. It specifies CASSRLGTEAFF.

V usage is TRBV6-5 and J usage is TRBJ2-1; 9 nucleotides align to TRBD1. The CDR3 is made up of 14 amino acids. J gave up 5 bases and V 7 bases, and 6 bases lay outside the gene matches. Germline V gene sequence: CDR1 MNHEY, CDR2 SVGAGI. The CDR3 DNA sequence: TGTGCCAGCACGTACAGGGGGCGGCACAATGAGCAGTTCTTC. Translation gives CASTYRGRHNEQFF.

The chain recombines TRBV19 with TRBJ2-4; TRBD1 aligns across 7 bases. The trim removed 7 bases at V and 4 bases at J, leaving 19 bases unmatched. The CDR3 is 18 residues long. Germline V gives CDR1 LNHDA, CDR2 SQIVND (reference sequence). CDR3 nucleotides: TGTGCCAGTAACCCAAGGACAGGAGCCAAGTCTCCGAAAAACATTCAGTACTTC. Translated: CASNPRTGAKSPKNIQYF.

This clonotype has just a few counts. This sequence joins TRBV28 and TRBJ2-7; no clear D gene. The CDR3 spans 11 residues. Trimming stripped 10 bases from V and 4 bases from J, with 11 bases between. Germline-derived CDR1 and CDR2 are MDHEN and SYDVKM. The CDR3 spells CATSRRYEQYF. CDR3 nucleotide sequence: TGTGCCACCTCGAGGCGGTACGAGCAGTACTTC.

The chain carries TRBV7-6 and TRBJ2-3; possibly TRBD1 or TRBD2 for D (5 bases each). The CDR3 loop spans 17 amino acids. The germline V and J ends were trimmed by 2 bases and 2 bases, with 17 bases remaining between them. Germline CDR1 is SGHVS and CDR2 is FNYEAQ. CDR3 bases: TGTGCCAGCAGCTTAAGAGGGGTTACATACCTCACAGATACGCAGTATTTT. Translation: CASSLRGVTYLTDTQYF.

This chain uses TRBV9 with TRBJ1-6; 12 positions agree with TRBD1. Trimming took 4 bases from V and 0 from J; bases not matched to a gene: 11. Germline-derived CDR1 and CDR2 are SGDLS and YYNGEE. The CDR3 consists of 20 residues. CDR3: CASSLDPGQGASSYNSPLHF. The CDR3, as DNA: TGTGCCAGCAGCCTAGACCCGGGACAGGGGGCCAGCTCCTATAATTCACCCCTCCACTTT.

This chain links TRBV7-2 with TRBJ2-3; TRBD2 matches at 7 bases. The CDR3 runs to 17 residues. Per germline, CDR1 SGHTA and CDR2 FQGNSA. Germline trimming cut 3 bases from V and 3 bases from J; bases unmatched to any gene: 12. In DNA form, the CDR3 reads TGTGCCAGCAGCTTTCAGCGGGGCCTCTGGAGGACAGATACGCAGTATTTT. Translating gives CASSFQRGLWRTDTQYF.

CDR3 DNA sequence: TGTGCCATCAGTGACCCGTTAGGGGCTGAAGCTTTCTTT. Amino acid sequence: CAISDPLGAEAFF. The chain recombines TRBV10-3 with TRBJ1-1, with a weak D call TRBD1 (5 bases). Deletions cut 3 bases from V and 6 bases from J, with 11 bases between. Germline V gene data show CDR1 as ENHRY and CDR2 as SYGVKD. The CDR3 sequence is 13 residues long.

The chain has TRBV5-4 and TRBJ2-5; 11 positions match TRBD2. The ends lost 5 bases at V and 4 bases at J; junction bases unmatched: 7. Germline-derived CDR1 and CDR2 are SGHNT and YYREEE (reference sequence). This CDR3 has 15 residues. CDR3 coding DNA: TGTGCCAGCAGTTCTAGCGGGGGGATGGCAGAGACCCAGTACTTC. Translation gives CASSSSGGMAETQYF.

The chain is built from TRBV6-2 or TRBV6-3 and TRBJ2-7, with 10 bases matching TRBD1. V shed 5 bases, J shed 5 bases, and the junction held 6 bases outside the gene matches. This CDR3 region has 14 residues. CDR1 and CDR2 (germline): MNHEY, SVGEGT. The CDR3 DNA follows: TGTGCCAGCAGTCGTCCCGGGACAGGGGACGAGCAGTACTTC. Protein product: CASSRPGTGDEQYF.

The chain joins TRBV6-2 or TRBV6-3 to TRBJ2-7, with 12 bases fitting TRBD2. The CDR3 has 17 amino acids. Looked up from germline, CDR1 is MNHEY and CDR2 is SVGEGT. The V gene end was trimmed by 6 bases and the J gene end by 6 bases; junction bases not matched to a gene: 15. CDR3 protein: CASSQGLAGTLRFEQYF. CDR3 sequence (DNA): TGTGCCAGCAGCCAAGGACTAGCGGGGACTCTTCGGTTCGAGCAGTACTTC.